This TCR beta chain derives from a study of shared clonotypes between healthy human individuals. The data were produced by immunoSEQ multiplex PCR, yet TCRdb's version contains in-frame clones alone and is incomplete. The sample lists 450,000 to 500,000 clones; roughly 85% were seen once. Trimming took 4 bases from V and 2 from J, leaving 6 bases between them. Germline CDR1 SGHRS, CDR2 YFSETQ. There are 13 residues in the CDR3. The clonotype originates from a woman aged 40 to 49 in good health. Some clones in this sample may be carry-over from other donors' samples. The sequenced material came from PBMCs. The V and J genes are TRBV5-1 and TRBJ1-4, with D uncertain. Here the CDR3 DNA reads TGCGCCAGCAGCGAGGCGACTAATGAAAAACTGTTTTTT. Translating it yields CASSEATNEKLFF.